The entry that follows covers one T cell receptor beta chain sequence. Profiled with immunoSEQ multiplex PCR; TCRdb holds only in-frame clones, not every one. In the table there are about 130,000 clones, about 95% of which are singletons. The data originate from a study of control samples from healthy donors and cancer patients. CDR1 is LGHNA, CDR2 YSLEER, per germline. This CDR3 spans 17 amino acids. With V trimmed by 0 bases and J by 5 bases, 13 bases remained unmatched. What was sequenced was blood. This chain connects TRBV4-3 to TRBJ2-7, with 7 bases that match TRBD2. The sequence derives from a man under 40 in good health. For the CDR3, the DNA is TGCGCCAGCAGCCAAGACACACCCGGGACTAAGGTCGACGAGCAGTACTTC. Translated, it gives CASSQDTPGTKVDEQYF.